This T cell receptor (beta chain) was sequenced in a study of response to subunit inactivated influenza vaccine. Overall study results and limits: Each seasonal flu vaccination may recruit only limited new T cells, authors suggested.

TCRdb re-derived calls from the RT-PCR reads in MiXCR, one entry per CDR3 protein. The sample has 710,000 or so distinct CDR3 sequences; about 15% are singletons. Worth noting for this clonotype: What it recognizes is unknown.

The sequence was collected from a man aged 45 to 65 who received an inactivated influenza vaccine. The material was PBMCs from blood, obtained approximately 13 days after vaccination.

CDR3 sequence reads: CSVLGGAWMNEKLFF. The CDR3 nucleotides are TGCAGCGTTCTGGGGGGCGCGTGGATGAATGAAAAACTGTTTTTT. J is TRBJ1-4 and V is TRBV29-1; possible D gene TRBD1, 6 bases. This CDR3 has 15 amino acids. Germline lookup yields CDR1 SQVTM and CDR2 ANQGSEA. Trimming pared 5 bases from V and 5 bases from J, leaving 18 bases between.